This is a list of T cell receptor beta chains from one sample in a study of T-cell memory formation after mild COVID-19. TCRdb redid the calling of the 5' RACE reads with MiXCR, one entry per CDR3 protein. Here the sample spans around 100,000 distinct CDR3 sequences, about a fifth being singletons. Source material: PBMCs or a T cell subset sorted from them (not recorded which). These receptors came from a man younger than 30 who had mild COVID-19 (a few samples of this study predate the infection). Cell type and time point are not known. The CDR3 runs from the conserved cysteine through the conserved F or W. A D gene is named only where the DNA matches it firmly. Clone size is given for some rows only: seen once, a few or many times, or a class if the clone is expanded.

d_gene	v_gene	abundance	j_gene	CDR3aa	CDR3nt
TRBD2	TRBV2	few	TRBJ2-1	CASSDPSGGSYEQFF	TGTGCCAGCAGTGACCCTAGCGGGGGGTCTTATGAGCAGTTCTTC
NA	TRBV4-1	NA	TRBJ2-4	CASSQEGGMGNIQYF	TGCGCCAGCAGCCAAGAAGGAGGGATGGGGAACATTCAGTACTTC
TRBD2	TRBV11-2	NA	TRBJ2-5	CASSPSSGGQETQYF	TGTGCCAGCAGCCCCTCTAGCGGGGGCCAAGAGACCCAGTACTTC
NA	TRBV9	NA	TRBJ1-6	CASSVAAGTGNSPLHF	TGTGCCAGCAGCGTAGCGGCAGGCACAGGGAATTCACCCCTCCACTTT
NA	TRBV7-8	NA	TRBJ2-7	CASSSPGALYEQYF	TGTGCCAGCAGCTCTCCAGGGGCCTTATACGAGCAGTACTTC
NA	TRBV6-2/TRBV6-3	NA	TRBJ2-5	CASTQTGDQETQYF	TGTGCCAGCACCCAGACGGGGGACCAAGAGACCCAGTACTTC
NA	TRBV7-2	few	TRBJ1-1	CASSFPWLPENTEAFF	TGTGCCAGCAGCTTCCCCTGGCTTCCAGAGAACACTGAAGCTTTCTTT
NA	TRBV6-5	few	TRBJ2-3	CASRTPDTQYF	TGTGCCAGCAGGACCCCAGATACGCAGTATTTT
NA	TRBV6-4	few	TRBJ1-1	CASSEDSSNTEAFF	TGTGCCAGCAGTGAGGACAGTTCGAACACTGAAGCTTTCTTT
TRBD1	TRBV7-9	NA	TRBJ2-5	CAIPENQGAEETQYF	TGTGCCATCCCGGAAAACCAGGGGGCTGAAGAGACCCAGTACTTC
NA	TRBV7-6	few	TRBJ2-1	CASSSRRRNNEQFF	TGTGCCAGCAGCTCCCGTAGGCGGAACAATGAGCAGTTCTTC
NA	TRBV10-2	many	TRBJ2-7	CASSLGRSYEQYF	TGCGCCAGCAGTCTAGGTCGCTCCTACGAGCAGTACTTC
NA	TRBV7-9	NA	TRBJ2-2	CASSTGTDYTGELFF	TGTGCCAGCAGTACCGGGACGGACTACACCGGGGAGCTGTTTTTT
TRBD1	TRBV4-3	few	TRBJ2-7	CASSQSPPRTGLGYEQYF	TGCGCCAGCAGCCAATCACCGCCCCGGACAGGGCTGGGCTACGAGCAGTACTTC
TRBD2	TRBV12-3/TRBV12-4	NA	TRBJ2-1	CASSFISGGNEQFF	TGTGCCAGCAGTTTTATAAGCGGGGGGAATGAGCAGTTCTTC
NA	TRBV12-3/TRBV12-4	few	TRBJ2-6	CATSGPSGANVLTF	TGTGCCACCTCAGGACCCTCTGGGGCCAACGTCCTGACTTTC
TRBD2	TRBV5-6	many	TRBJ2-1	CASSSNLAGDLHNEQFF	TGTGCCAGCAGCTCTAACTTAGCGGGGGACCTCCACAATGAGCAGTTCTTC
NA	TRBV5-8	NA	TRBJ2-1	CASSSAGEQFF	TGTGCCAGCAGCTCGGCGGGAGAGCAGTTCTTC
NA	TRBV12-3/TRBV12-4	few	TRBJ2-7	CASRIGLQAVGEQYF	TGTGCCAGCAGGATAGGACTTCAAGCCGTTGGCGAGCAGTACTTC
NA	TRBV2	NA	TRBJ1-1	CASSGEQGPEAFF	TGTGCCAGCAGTGGGGAGCAGGGTCCAGAAGCTTTCTTT
TRBD2	TRBV7-9	NA	TRBJ2-1	CASSSLGGRDNEQFF	TGTGCCAGCAGCTCCCTCGGCGGGAGGGACAATGAGCAGTTCTTC
NA	TRBV4-3	NA	TRBJ1-2	CASSQDTGAGGYTF	TGCGCCAGCAGCCAAGATACCGGGGCTGGTGGCTACACCTTC
NA	TRBV7-9	few	TRBJ2-3	CASTIPTPAVVPDTDTQYF	TGTGCCAGCACCATCCCGACCCCAGCCGTGGTGCCGGACACAGATACGCAGTATTTT
TRBD1	TRBV2	NA	TRBJ1-2	CASSALQGVNYGYTF	TGTGCCAGCAGTGCCTTACAGGGGGTTAACTATGGCTACACCTTC
NA	TRBV19	few	TRBJ1-1	CASSIAPGPLNTEAFF	TGTGCCAGTAGTATAGCTCCGGGACCTCTGAACACTGAAGCTTTCTTT
NA	TRBV15	NA	TRBJ2-5	CATSLGEWGQETQYF	TGTGCCACCAGTCTCGGGGAATGGGGGCAAGAGACCCAGTACTTC
NA	TRBV7-9	few	TRBJ1-2	CASSLESPVYGYTF	TGTGCCAGCAGCTTAGAATCCCCAGTCTATGGCTACACCTTC
TRBD1	TRBV27	many	TRBJ2-1	CASSPMGQYNEQFF	TGTGCCAGCAGTCCCATGGGACAGTACAATGAGCAGTTCTTC
NA	TRBV20-1	NA	TRBJ2-1	CSARESQISSSYNEQFF	TGCAGTGCTAGAGAATCTCAGATCAGCAGCTCCTACAATGAGCAGTTCTTC
NA	TRBV9	many	TRBJ2-3	CASSVGGSTDTQYF	TGTGCCAGCTCGGTGGGGGGAAGCACAGATACGCAGTATTTT
NA	TRBV12-3/TRBV12-4	few	TRBJ2-5	CASSPVPGVETQYF	TGTGCCAGCAGTCCAGTGCCAGGGGTAGAGACCCAGTACTTC
TRBD1	TRBV4-1	few	TRBJ2-5	CASRGRGQGELFDLETQYF	TGCGCCAGCAGGGGAAGGGGACAGGGGGAACTCTTCGATTTGGAGACCCAGTACTTC
NA	TRBV12-3/TRBV12-4	NA	TRBJ1-5	CASSRTGGGQPQHF	TGTGCCAGCAGTAGGACGGGGGGAGGTCAGCCCCAGCATTTT
NA	TRBV7-6	NA	TRBJ2-7	CASSLAMETYEQYF	TGTGCCAGCAGCTTAGCTATGGAAACCTACGAGCAGTACTTC
TRBD1	TRBV5-6	NA	TRBJ2-1	CASSWGTGGFYEQFF	TGTGCCAGCAGCTGGGGGACAGGGGGCTTTTATGAGCAGTTCTTC
NA	TRBV11-2	NA	TRBJ2-1	CASRGGLNEQFF	TGTGCCAGCCGAGGGGGGCTAAATGAGCAGTTCTTC
NA	TRBV7-8	NA	TRBJ1-5	CASSRGEGSSNQPQHF	TGTGCCAGCAGCCGAGGGGAGGGAAGTAGCAATCAGCCCCAGCATTTT
NA	TRBV7-9	NA	TRBJ2-4	CASRGGDSTIQYF	TGTGCCAGCAGAGGGGGGGATTCCACCATTCAGTACTTC
NA	TRBV20-1	NA	TRBJ2-7	CSARESYEQYF	TGCAGTGCTAGGGAATCCTACGAGCAGTACTTC
NA	TRBV4-3	NA	TRBJ2-1	CASSHNLGSAFHNEQFF	TGCGCCAGCAGCCACAACCTTGGGAGCGCTTTCCACAATGAGCAGTTCTTC
NA	TRBV9	few	TRBJ1-2	CASSVGLGQIFNYGYTF	TGTGCCAGCAGCGTCGGGCTGGGGCAGATCTTTAACTATGGCTACACCTTC
NA	TRBV4-3	few	TRBJ1-2	CASSQDRDGGGHGYTF	TGCGCCAGCAGCCAAGATCGGGACGGGGGCGGACACGGCTACACCTTC
TRBD1	TRBV10-2	few	TRBJ1-1	CASSEQGITEAFF	TGCGCCAGCAGTGAACAGGGGATAACTGAAGCTTTCTTT
NA	TRBV4-1	few	TRBJ2-3	CASSGSSTDTQYF	TGCGCCAGCAGTGGATCGAGCACAGATACGCAGTATTTT
NA	TRBV9	NA	TRBJ2-1	CASSVVGGSPYNEQFF	TGTGCCAGCAGCGTAGTCGGGGGATCCCCCTACAATGAGCAGTTCTTC